These T cell receptor beta chains were read from a single sample in a study of a mutant IDH1 vaccine in newly diagnosed glioma. The antigens for these receptors are not known. Method: immunoSEQ multiplex PCR; TCRdb's copy keeps in-frame clones and lacks some. The sample gives 40,000 to 55,000 clones, approximately 79% of which show up once; approximately 6.7% is in the top ten. Material: PBMCs, obtained from a glioma patient whose treatment included an IDH1 peptide vaccine. The receptors stem from a man between 40 and 49 years old with glioma. Both conserved end residues are part of each CDR3. A D gene is named only where the DNA matches it firmly. Clone size is given for some rows only: seen once, a few or many times, or a class if the clone is expanded.

>TRBJ2-7|-|TRBD1|TRBV30
TGTGCCTGGAACACCGGACAGGTGGTCCACGAGCAGTACTTC
CAWNTGQVVHEQYF
>TRBJ1-1|-|-|TRBV4-1
TGCGCCAGCAGCCAAGGACAGCAGAACACTGAAGCTTTCTTT
CASSQGQQNTEAFF
>TRBJ1-4|-|-|TRBV18
TGTGCCAGCTCACCACCGGGGACGGAAAAACTGTTTTTT
CASSPPGTEKLFF
>TRBJ2-5|-|TRBD2|TRBV19
TGTGCCAGCAGGACTAGCGGGGGGGCGGGCGAAGAGACCCAGTACTTC
CASRTSGGAGEETQYF
>TRBJ1-5|-|-|TRBV5-4
TGTGCCAGCAGCCAAGGGGGGGGTCCCAATCAGCCCCAGCATTTT
CASSQGGGPNQPQHF
>TRBJ1-2|-|-|TRBV6-6
TGTGCCAGCAGTATACACAGGGTTAGTGGCTACACCTTC
CASSIHRVSGYTF
>TRBJ2-3|few|TRBD1|TRBV6-5
TGTGCCAGCAGTGCTACAGGGGATGGCACAGATACGCAGTATTTT
CASSATGDGTDTQYF
>TRBJ2-7|-|-|TRBV19
TGTGCCAGTAGGGGTCCGGTCCTGGGCGAGCAGTACTTC
CASRGPVLGEQYF
>TRBJ1-2|-|TRBD1|TRBV7-8
TGTGCCAGCAGCCCCACGGGGACAGTTTCCTATGGCTACACCTTC
CASSPTGTVSYGYTF
>TRBJ2-1|-|-|TRBV4-1
TGCGCCAGCAGCCAAGCGGAGCCTAGCGATTACAATGAGCAGTTCTTC
CASSQAEPSDYNEQFF
>TRBJ2-1|once|-|TRBV5-4
TGTGCCAGCAGCTCATTTCTCAATGAGCAGTTCTTC
CASSSFLNEQFF
>TRBJ1-1|few|-|TRBV7-9
TGTGCCAGCAGCTTATCCGGGGCTGAAGCTTTCTTT
CASSLSGAEAFF
>TRBJ2-5|-|TRBD1|TRBV2
TGTGCCAGCACCAAAGGGACAGGCCAAGAGACCCAGTACTTC
CASTKGTGQETQYF
>TRBJ1-2|-|-|TRBV7-2
TGTGCCAGCAGCCAAAGATCGGCGCGAGGCTACACCTTC
CASSQRSARGYTF
>TRBJ2-2|-|-|TRBV2
TGTGCCAGCAGTCGAACCGACAGCGTTGCGAACACCGGGGAGCTGTTTTTT
CASSRTDSVANTGELFF
>TRBJ2-2|-|TRBD2|TRBV5-4
TGTGCCAGCAGCTTGCGGCTAGCGGGGGGCTGGACCGGGGAGCTGTTTTTT
CASSLRLAGGWTGELFF
>TRBJ1-1|-|-|TRBV6-4
TGTGCCAGCAGTGAACGGGGGATGAACACTGAAGCTTTCTTT
CASSERGMNTEAFF
>TRBJ1-1|-|-|TRBV6-5
TGTGCCAGCAGTTCAGGACAGCATAAGGTCACTGAAGCTTTCTTT
CASSSGQHKVTEAFF
>TRBJ1-1|-|TRBD1|TRBV14
TGTGCCAGCAGCCGAGGACAGGGGGACACTGAAGCTTTCTTT
CASSRGQGDTEAFF
>TRBJ2-7|-|-|TRBV25-1
TGTGCCAGCAGTGAACATTCGGCAAGGAGCTTACGGAAGCAGTACTTC
CASSEHSARSLRKQYF
>TRBJ1-6|once|TRBD1|TRBV5-4
TGTGCCAGCAGCTTGGGGACAGGGAAATGGCCCCTCCACTTT
CASSLGTGKWPLHF
>TRBJ1-5|-|TRBD1|TRBV6-6
TGTGCCAGCAGTCAACAGGGGACAGCAAATCAGCCCCAGCATTTT
CASSQQGTANQPQHF
>TRBJ2-7|-|TRBD1|TRBV10-3
TGTGCCATCTTGAGCCTCACCGGGACAGGGGATTCCCCCACCTACGAGCAGTACTTC
CAILSLTGTGDSPTYEQYF
>TRBJ1-1|-|-|TRBV19
TGTGCCAGTAGCCCAGAGAGGGGAGTGTCGGACACTGAAGCTTTCTTT
CASSPERGVSDTEAFF
>TRBJ2-3|-|-|TRBV7-9
TGTGCCAGCAGCTTCGGCAGGGTTGCGACAGATACGCAGTATTTT
CASSFGRVATDTQYF
>TRBJ1-5|-|-|TRBV18
TGTGCCAGCTCACCAGAAACAGGGTTAGCAGCCCAGCATTTT
CASSPETGLAAQHF
>TRBJ2-7|-|TRBD2|TRBV11-2
TGTGCCAGCAGCTTAGTGGGAGGGCGTAGGAGCTACGAGCAGTACTTC
CASSLVGGRRSYEQYF
>TRBJ2-3|-|TRBD1|TRBV6-1
TGTGCCAGCAGTGAACGGCAGGGGGTTAAGGATACGCAGTATTTT
CASSERQGVKDTQYF
>TRBJ1-2|-|-|TRBV29-1
TGCAGCGTTGCACAAGATAATAACTATGGCTACACCTTC
CSVAQDNNYGYTF
>TRBJ2-2|-|TRBD1|TRBV18
TGTGCCAGCTCACCGGGGACAGCGAACACCGGGGAGCTGTTTTTT
CASSPGTANTGELFF
>TRBJ2-7|-|-|TRBV7-8
TGTGCCAGCAGCTTAGAGGCAGGGTTTTCCTACGAGCAGTACTTC
CASSLEAGFSYEQYF
>TRBJ2-7|-|-|TRBV15
TGTGCCACCAGCAGGGGAGGGGGACAACCTTACGAGCAGTACTTC
CATSRGGGQPYEQYF
>TRBJ1-2|-|TRBD1|TRBV6-6
TGTGCCAGCAGGGGGGAGACAGGGGTCTATGGCTACACCTTC
CASRGETGVYGYTF
>TRBJ2-5|-|TRBD2|TRBV5-1
TGCGCCAGCAGCTTGACTAGCGGGGAGGGGGAGACCCAGTACTTC
CASSLTSGEGETQYF
>TRBJ1-2|-|-|TRBV19
TGTGCCAGTAGTATAGTAGGAGTTAACTATGGCTACACCTTC
CASSIVGVNYGYTF
>TRBJ2-2|-|TRBD2|TRBV29-1
TGCAGCGTTGAAGATCTGGGGGCGGGGGGGCCCGGGGAGCTGTTTTTT
CSVEDLGAGGPGELFF